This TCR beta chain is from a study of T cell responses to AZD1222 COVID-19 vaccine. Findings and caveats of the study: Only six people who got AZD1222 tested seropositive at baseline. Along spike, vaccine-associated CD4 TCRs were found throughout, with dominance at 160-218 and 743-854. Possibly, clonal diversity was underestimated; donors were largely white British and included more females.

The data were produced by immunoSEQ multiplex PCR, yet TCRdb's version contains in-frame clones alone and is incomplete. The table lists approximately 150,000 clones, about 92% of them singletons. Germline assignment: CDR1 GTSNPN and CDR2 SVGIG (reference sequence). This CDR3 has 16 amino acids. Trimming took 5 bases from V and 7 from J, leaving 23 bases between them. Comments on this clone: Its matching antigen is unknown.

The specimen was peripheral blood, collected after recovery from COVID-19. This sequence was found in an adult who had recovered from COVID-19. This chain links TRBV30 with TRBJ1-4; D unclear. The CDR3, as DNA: TGTGCCTGGGGCCCTCACTTTAATCCGGGCGGTGAAAAACTGTTTTTT. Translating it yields CAWGPHFNPGGEKLFF.